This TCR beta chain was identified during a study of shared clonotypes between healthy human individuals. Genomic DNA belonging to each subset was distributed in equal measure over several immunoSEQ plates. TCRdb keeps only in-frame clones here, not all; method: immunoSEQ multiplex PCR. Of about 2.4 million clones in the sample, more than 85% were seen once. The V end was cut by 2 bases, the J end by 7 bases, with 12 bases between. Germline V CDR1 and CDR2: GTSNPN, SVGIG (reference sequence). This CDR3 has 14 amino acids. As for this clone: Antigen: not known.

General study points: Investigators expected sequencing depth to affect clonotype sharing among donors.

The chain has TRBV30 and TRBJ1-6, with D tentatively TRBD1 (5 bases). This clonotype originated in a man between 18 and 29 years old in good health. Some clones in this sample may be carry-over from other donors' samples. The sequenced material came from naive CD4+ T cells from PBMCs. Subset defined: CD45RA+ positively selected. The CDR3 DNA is TGTGCCTGGAGTAAAGGGGACGGGAATTCACCCCTCCACTTT. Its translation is CAWSKGDGNSPLHF.